This T cell receptor (beta chain) was captured in a study of blood T cell repertoires in COVID-19. The CDR3 spans 14 residues. Germline CDR1 reads SNHLY; CDR2 reads FYNNEI. Trimming left V 4 bases short and J 2 bases short, with 9 bases between. The data were produced by immunoSEQ multiplex PCR, yet TCRdb's version contains in-frame clones alone and is incomplete. Of about 250,000 clones in the sample, nearly 90% were seen once. The gene calls are TRBV2 and TRBJ2-1; TRBD2 might be the D (5 bases). The TCR sequence derives from a woman aged 40-49 years who had recovered from COVID-19. Sequencing was carried out using peripheral blood. CDR3 sequence reads: CASSVDYTYNEQFF. CDR3 sequence (DNA): TGTGCCAGCAGTGTTGACTATACCTACAATGAGCAGTTCTTC.